The 14 T cell receptor beta chains in this list originate from one sample, sequenced in a study of cytomegalovirus exposure and HLA in healthy donors (dated by TCRdb to between 2016 and 2019). The library relied on the immunoSEQ multiplex PCR assay. For the multiplex PCR, a mixture combining 60 forward primers for TCR Vbeta segments and 13 reverse primers for TCR Jbeta segments was used. TCRdb re-hosts the immuneACCESS table, in-frame sequences only. Its copies lack some clones; in the studies checked, an unresolved V gene accounts for under half of them, and the cause for the rest is not known. The sample's own table lists around 100,000 clones. The ten largest clones represent about 6.8% of the sample. Material: PBMCs. These receptors all stem from a man in his forties in good health and CMV-seropositive.

The V and J genes are TRBV19 and TRBJ2-3; D is undetermined. Trimming removed 4 bases at V and 5 bases at J, with 4 bases between. CDR3 length: 11 amino acids. CDR1 is LNHDA and CDR2 is SQIVND in the germline V gene (reference sequence). CDR3 sequence (DNA): TGTGCCAGTAGTAGACTAGATACGCAGTATTTT. Its translation: CASSRLDTQYF.

This chain uses TRBV7-2 with TRBJ1-5, with D hard to call. Germline V lookup: CDR1 SGHTA, CDR2 FQGNSA. The length of the CDR3 is 13 residues. With 5 bases removed from V and 5 bases from J, the gap between germline ends came to 10 bases. The CDR3 sequence: CASSPERDQPQHF. The CDR3 DNA sequence: TGTGCCAGCAGCCCCGAGAGGGATCAGCCCCAGCATTTT.

The rearrangement links TRBV4-1 to TRBJ1-3, with D unclear. CDR1 and CDR2 (germline): MGHRA, YSYEKL. This CDR3 has 15 residues. V lost 0 bases to trimming and J lost 4 bases, with 10 bases between them. CDR3 bases: TGCGCCAGCAGCCAAGATTACTCCCCCGGAAACACCATATATTTT. Protein product: CASSQDYSPGNTIYF.

This chain uses TRBV10-3 with TRBJ2-7; perhaps TRBD2 as D (5 bases). This CDR3 comprises 13 residues. The V end was cut by 4 bases, the J end by 3 bases, with 10 bases between. Per germline, CDR1 ENHRY and CDR2 SYGVKD. CDR3 loop: CAISGTGNYEQYF. The CDR3 region has the DNA TGTGCCATCAGTGGGACGGGGAACTACGAGCAGTACTTC.

This sequence joins TRBV5-1 and TRBJ2-1, with 7 bases matching TRBD2. CDR3 length: 15 residues. Germline V lookup: CDR1 SGHRS, CDR2 YFSETQ. V gave up 10 bases and J gave up 1 base; unmatched junction bases: 11. This chain's CDR3 is CACGPGGTSYNEQFF. CDR3 bases: TGCGCCTGCGGGCCGGGAGGTACTTCCTACAATGAGCAGTTCTTC.

The V gene is TRBV5-1, the J gene TRBJ2-1; 12 bases fit TRBD2. Germline CDR1 and CDR2: SGHRS and YFSETQ. This CDR3 region has 18 residues. V was clipped by 4 bases and J by 4 bases; unmatched bases: 12. CDR3 protein: CASSRAFDGLAGYNEQFF. CDR3 bases: TGCGCCAGCAGCCGGGCCTTTGATGGACTAGCGGGGTACAATGAGCAGTTCTTC.

This rearrangement joins TRBV30 to TRBJ2-5; 10 bases are a match to TRBD2. Germline V CDR1 and CDR2: GTSNPN, SVGIG (reference sequence). This CDR3 comprises 13 residues. Germline trimming cut 5 bases from V and 4 bases from J; bases unmatched to any gene: 4. The CDR3 loop is CAWGVAGGETQYF. Written as DNA, the CDR3 is TGTGCCTGGGGGGTAGCGGGAGGAGAGACCCAGTACTTC.

The chain employs TRBV7-9 and TRBJ2-7, with 7 bases identical to TRBD1. Germline-derived CDR1 and CDR2 are SEHNR and FQNEAQ (reference sequence). This CDR3 has 14 amino acids. Trimming removed 5 bases from V and 7 bases from J; junction bases left unmatched: 11. The CDR3: CASSPDRESGEQYF. Written as DNA, the CDR3 is TGTGCCAGCAGCCCCGACAGGGAATCGGGGGAGCAGTACTTC.

The gene calls are TRBV15 and TRBJ2-3; D is undetermined. The CDR3 runs 16 residues. The germline gives CDR1 LNHNV, CDR2 YYDKDF (reference sequence). The V end was cut by 3 bases, the J end by 0 bases, with 13 bases between. CDR3 nucleotides: TGTGCCACCAGCAGGGTGGCGGTTGCTAGCACAGATACGCAGTATTTT. It is translated as CATSRVAVASTDTQYF.

The rearrangement links TRBV18 to TRBJ2-5; 9 bases match TRBD2. CDR1 and CDR2 from the germline V gene are KGHSH and LQKENI. CDR3 length: 14 amino acids. J lost 6 bases, V lost 3 bases, and 5 bases had no gene match. CDR3: CASSPGLALKTQYF. CDR3 DNA sequence: TGTGCCAGCTCACCGGGACTAGCATTAAAGACCCAGTACTTC.

The chain carries TRBV9 and TRBJ2-1; D gene ambiguous. The ends were cut back, 3 bases at V and 4 bases at J, with 5 bases in the middle. The CDR3 is 12 amino acids. Germline lookup yields CDR1 SGDLS and CDR2 YYNGEE. CDR3: CASSAEYNEQFF. The CDR3 DNA follows: TGTGCCAGCAGCGCGGAGTACAATGAGCAGTTCTTC.

The chain carries TRBV2 and TRBJ2-1; D might be TRBD1 (5 bases). V was trimmed by 6 bases and J by 2 bases, leaving 17 bases between them. Germline values: CDR1 SNHLY, CDR2 FYNNEI. The CDR3 runs to 16 residues. The CDR3: CASREKGQGTYNEQFF. The CDR3 DNA sequence: TGTGCCAGCAGGGAAAAGGGGCAGGGCACCTACAATGAGCAGTTCTTC.

This rearrangement joins TRBV30 to TRBJ2-5; TRBD2 matches 10 bases. CDR3 length: 15 amino acids. Trimming took 0 bases from V and 4 from J; bases not matched to a gene: 5. Looked up from germline, CDR1 is GTSNPN and CDR2 is SVGIG (reference sequence). The CDR3 spells CAWSVAGGLRETQYF. CDR3 coding DNA: TGTGCCTGGAGTGTAGCGGGAGGGCTAAGAGAGACCCAGTACTTC.

The gene calls are TRBV7-9 and TRBJ2-2, with TRBD1 matching over 8 bases. The CDR3 has 14 residues. Germline CDR1 is SEHNR and CDR2 is FQNEAQ (reference sequence). Trimming removed 11 bases from V and 7 bases from J; junction bases left unmatched: 12. CDR3 nucleotide sequence: TGTGCCGGAACTACGACAGGGGCAGGCGGGGAGCTGTTTTTT. Residues: CAGTTTGAGGELFF.